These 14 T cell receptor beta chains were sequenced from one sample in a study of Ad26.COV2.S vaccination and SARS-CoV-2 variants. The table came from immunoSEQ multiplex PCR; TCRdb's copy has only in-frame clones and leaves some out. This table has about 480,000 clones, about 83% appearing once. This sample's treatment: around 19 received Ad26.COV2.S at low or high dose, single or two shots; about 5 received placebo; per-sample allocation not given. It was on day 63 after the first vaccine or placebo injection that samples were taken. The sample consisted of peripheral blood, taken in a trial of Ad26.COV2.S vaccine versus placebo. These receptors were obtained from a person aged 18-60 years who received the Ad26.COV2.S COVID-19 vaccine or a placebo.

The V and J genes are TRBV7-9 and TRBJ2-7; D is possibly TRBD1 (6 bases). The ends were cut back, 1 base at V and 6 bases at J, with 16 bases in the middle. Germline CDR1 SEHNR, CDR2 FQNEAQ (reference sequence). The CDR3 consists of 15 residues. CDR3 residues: CASSLVGLGTPEQYF. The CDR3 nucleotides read TGTGCCAGCAGCTTAGTAGGGCTCGGGACACCCGAGCAGTACTTC.

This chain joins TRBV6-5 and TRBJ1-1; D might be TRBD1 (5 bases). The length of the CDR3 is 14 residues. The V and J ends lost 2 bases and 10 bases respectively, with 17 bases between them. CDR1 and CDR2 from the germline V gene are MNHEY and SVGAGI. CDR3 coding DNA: TGTGCCAGCAGTTACGGAGGACCAGGGCTCGGAGCTTTCTTT. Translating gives CASSYGGPGLGAFF.

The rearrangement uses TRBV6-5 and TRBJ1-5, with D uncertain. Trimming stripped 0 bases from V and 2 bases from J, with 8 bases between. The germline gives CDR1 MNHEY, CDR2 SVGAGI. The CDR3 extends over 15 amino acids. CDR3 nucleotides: TGTGCCAGCAGTTACTCCGGAGGAGGCAATCAGCCCCAGCATTTT. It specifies CASSYSGGGNQPQHF.

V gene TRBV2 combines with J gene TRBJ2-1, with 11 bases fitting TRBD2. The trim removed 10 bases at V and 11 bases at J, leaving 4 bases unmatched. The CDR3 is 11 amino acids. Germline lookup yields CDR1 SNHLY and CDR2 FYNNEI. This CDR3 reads CAIRTSGQQFF. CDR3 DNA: TGTGCCATCCGGACTAGCGGGCAGCAGTTCTTC.

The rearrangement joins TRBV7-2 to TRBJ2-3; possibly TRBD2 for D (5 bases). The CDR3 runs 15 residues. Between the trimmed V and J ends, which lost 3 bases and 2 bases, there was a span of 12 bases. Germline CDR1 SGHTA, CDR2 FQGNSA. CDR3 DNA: TGTGCCAGCAGCTTCGGACTTCGCCCCACAGATACGCAGTATTTT. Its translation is CASSFGLRPTDTQYF.

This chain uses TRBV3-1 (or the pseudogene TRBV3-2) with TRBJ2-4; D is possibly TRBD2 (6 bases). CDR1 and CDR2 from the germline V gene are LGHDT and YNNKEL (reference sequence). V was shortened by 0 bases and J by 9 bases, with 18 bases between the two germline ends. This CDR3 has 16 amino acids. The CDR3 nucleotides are TGTGCCAGCAGCCAAGATGTAGGAGGGCCATGGGGCATTCAGTACTTC. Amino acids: CASSQDVGGPWGIQYF.

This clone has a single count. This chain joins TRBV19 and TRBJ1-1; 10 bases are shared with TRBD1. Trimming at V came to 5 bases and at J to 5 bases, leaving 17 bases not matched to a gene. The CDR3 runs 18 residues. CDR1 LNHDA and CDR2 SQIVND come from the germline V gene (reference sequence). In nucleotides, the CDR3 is TGTGCCAGTAGTCAATCGCCCGGACAGGGGGGAAACTTGACTGAAGCTTTCTTT. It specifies CASSQSPGQGGNLTEAFF.

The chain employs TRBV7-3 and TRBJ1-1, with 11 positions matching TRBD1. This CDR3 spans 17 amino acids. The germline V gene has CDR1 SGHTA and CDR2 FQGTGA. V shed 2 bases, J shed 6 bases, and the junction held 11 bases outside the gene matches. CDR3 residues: CASSLSGTGGRGAEAFF. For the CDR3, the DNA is TGTGCCAGCAGCTTATCAGGGACAGGGGGAAGGGGCGCTGAAGCTTTCTTT.

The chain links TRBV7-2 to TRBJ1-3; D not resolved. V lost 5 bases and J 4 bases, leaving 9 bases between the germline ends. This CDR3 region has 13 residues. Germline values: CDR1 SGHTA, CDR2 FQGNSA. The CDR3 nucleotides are TGTGCCAGCAGCCCGAGTTTCGGAAACACCATATATTTT. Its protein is CASSPSFGNTIYF. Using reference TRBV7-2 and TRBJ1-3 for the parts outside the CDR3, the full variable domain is GAGVSQSPSNKVTEKGKDVELRCDPISGHTALYWYRQSLGQGLEFLIYFQGNSAPDKSGLPSDRFSAERTGGSVSTLTIQRTQQEDSAVYLCASSPSFGNTIYFGEGSWLTVV.

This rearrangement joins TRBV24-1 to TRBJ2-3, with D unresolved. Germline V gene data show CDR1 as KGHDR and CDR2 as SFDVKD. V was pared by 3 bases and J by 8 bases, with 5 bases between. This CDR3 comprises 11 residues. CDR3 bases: TGTGCCACCAGTGATCTTAGTACGCAGTATTTT. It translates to CATSDLSTQYF.

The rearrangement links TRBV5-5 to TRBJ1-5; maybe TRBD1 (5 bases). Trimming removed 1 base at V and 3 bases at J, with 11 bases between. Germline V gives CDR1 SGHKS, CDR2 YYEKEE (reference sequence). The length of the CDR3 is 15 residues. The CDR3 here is CASSLKGRDNQPQHF. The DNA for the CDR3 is TGTGCCAGCAGCTTGAAGGGACGGGACAATCAGCCCCAGCATTTT. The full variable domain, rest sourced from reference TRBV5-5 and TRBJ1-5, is DAGVTQSPTHLIKTRGQQVTLRCSPISGHKSVSWYQQVLGQGPQFIFQYYEKEERGRGNFPDRFSARQFPNYSSELNVNALLLGDSALYLCASSLKGRDNQPQHFGDGTRLSIL.

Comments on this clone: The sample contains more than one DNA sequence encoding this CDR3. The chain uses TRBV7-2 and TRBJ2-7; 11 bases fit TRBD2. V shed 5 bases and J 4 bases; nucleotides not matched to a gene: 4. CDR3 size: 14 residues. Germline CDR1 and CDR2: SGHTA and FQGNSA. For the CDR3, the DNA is TGTGCCAGCAGCCCTAGCGGGAGGTCGTACGAGCAGTACTTC. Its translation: CASSPSGRSYEQYF.

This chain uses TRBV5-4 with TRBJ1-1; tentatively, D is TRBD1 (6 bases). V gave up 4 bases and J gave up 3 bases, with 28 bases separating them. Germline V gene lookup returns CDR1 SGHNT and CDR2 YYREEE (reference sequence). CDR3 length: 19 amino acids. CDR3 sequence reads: CASSPGGGARLTVDTEAFF. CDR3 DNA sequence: TGTGCCAGCAGCCCCGGCGGGGGCGCCAGGTTAACGGTGGACACTGAAGCTTTCTTT.

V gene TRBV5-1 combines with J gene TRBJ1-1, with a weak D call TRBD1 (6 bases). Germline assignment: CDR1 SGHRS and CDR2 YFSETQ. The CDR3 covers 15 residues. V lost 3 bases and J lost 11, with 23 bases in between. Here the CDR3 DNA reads TGCGCCAGCAGCTCGACAGGTAGTTCTTCCCTAAGGGCTTTCTTT. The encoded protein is CASSSTGSSSLRAFF.